This is a list of T cell receptor beta chains from one sample in a study of blood T cell repertoires in COVID-19. Some clones are missing from TCRdb's copy, which holds only in-frame ones; the method was immunoSEQ multiplex PCR. In the table there are over 150,000 clones, approximately 90% of which are singletons. What was sequenced was peripheral blood. All receptors come from a man between 45 and 60 years old who had recovered from COVID-19. Each CDR3 is given with its conserved first and last residue. The order of the fields is CDR3 DNA, CDR3 protein, V gene, clone size, CDR3 length, J gene, D gene. The D gene is left open where the match is weak. Some rows mark clone size as missing; the rest say once, few, many or name a class of expanded clone.

TGTGCCATCAGTTCCTCGTTGGGGCTAGCGGGAGAATACAATGAGCAGTTCTTC CAISSSLGLAGEYNEQFF TRBV10-3 NA 18 TRBJ2-1 TRBD2
TGTGCCAGCAGCCTCGCGGGGGGGGATGCGAATGGCTACACCTTC CASSLAGGDANGYTF TRBV3-1/TRBV3-2 NA 15 TRBJ1-2 NA
TGTGCCAGCAGCTTAGTGGGGGCCCCCTACAATGAGCAGTTCTTC CASSLVGAPYNEQFF TRBV7-2 NA 15 TRBJ2-1 NA
TGCGCCAGCACCCCCCCGGGACTTAGCTCCTACAATGAGCAGTTCTTC CASTPPGLSSYNEQFF TRBV5-1 NA 16 TRBJ2-1 NA
TGCGCCAGCAGCTTGGCGGGAGGGGTCTACAATGAGCAGTTCTTC CASSLAGGVYNEQFF TRBV5-1 NA 15 TRBJ2-1 TRBD2
TGTGCCAGCAGCCCAACGAGGTCAGGAGGCACTGAAGCTTTCTTT CASSPTRSGGTEAFF TRBV11-2 NA 15 TRBJ1-1 NA
TGTGCCAGTAGCGACAGTGCAACTAATGAAAAACTGTTTTTT CASSDSATNEKLFF TRBV19 NA 14 TRBJ1-4 NA
TGTGCCACACAAGCTAGCGGGGGGCTTTACGGGGAGCTGTTTTTT CATQASGGLYGELFF TRBV3-1/TRBV3-2 once 15 TRBJ2-2 TRBD2
TGTGCCAGCAGTGACCCGGGACTGAGAACCTACAATGAGCAGTTCTTC CASSDPGLRTYNEQFF TRBV2 NA 16 TRBJ2-1 NA
TGTGCCTGGAGTGGCGGGACAGGATACAATCAGCCCCAGCATTTT CAWSGGTGYNQPQHF TRBV30 few 15 TRBJ1-5 TRBD1
TGTGCCAGCAGTTACCCAGGGTTTGGCTACACCTTC CASSYPGFGYTF TRBV6-5 NA 12 TRBJ1-2 NA
TGTGCCAGCAGCCAACCCTGGACTAGCGGGAGAGATCCCTACAATGAGCAGTTCTTC CASSQPWTSGRDPYNEQFF TRBV3-1/TRBV3-2 NA 19 TRBJ2-1 TRBD2
TGTGCCAGCTCTGGAGCGGGTATCTATGAGCAGTTCTTC CASSGAGIYEQFF TRBV2 NA 13 TRBJ2-1 NA
TGTGCCAGCAGCTTAACAGGGGGCTTCTACGAGCAGTACTTC CASSLTGGFYEQYF TRBV5-8 NA 14 TRBJ2-7 TRBD1
TGCAGCGTTCTAAAGGGGGCCGCTGAAGCTTTCTTT CSVLKGAAEAFF TRBV29-1 NA 12 TRBJ1-1 TRBD1
TGCGCCAGCAGCTCTCGCGGAGACCAAGAGACCCAGTACTTC CASSSRGDQETQYF TRBV5-1 NA 14 TRBJ2-5 NA